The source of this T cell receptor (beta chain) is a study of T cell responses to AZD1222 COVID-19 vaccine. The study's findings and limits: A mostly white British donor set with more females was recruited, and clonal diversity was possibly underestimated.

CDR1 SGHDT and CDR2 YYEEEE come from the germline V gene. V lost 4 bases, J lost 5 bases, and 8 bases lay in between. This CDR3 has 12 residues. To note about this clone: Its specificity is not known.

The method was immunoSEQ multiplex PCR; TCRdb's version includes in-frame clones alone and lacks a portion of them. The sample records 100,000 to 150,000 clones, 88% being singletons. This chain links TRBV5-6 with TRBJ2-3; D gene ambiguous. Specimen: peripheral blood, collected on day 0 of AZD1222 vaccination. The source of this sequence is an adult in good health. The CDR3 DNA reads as TGTGCCAGCAGCCTACCGCTAGATACGCAGTATTTT. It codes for CASSLPLDTQYF.